These T cell receptor beta chains were read from a single sample in a study of cytomegalovirus exposure and HLA in healthy donors. Assay: immunoSEQ multiplex PCR; the TCRdb copy retains only in-frame clones and omits some. This sample has some 250,000 clones, with 90% found just once. Sequences were obtained from PBMCs. These receptors were collected from a woman between 18 and 29 years old in good health and CMV-seronegative. Both conserved end residues are part of each CDR3. Each record gives: clone size, J gene, V gene, D gene, CDR3 DNA, CDR3 protein. D genes are given only for firm matches. Only part of the rows carry a size: once, few, many, or a class if the clone is expanded.

size: NA; J: TRBJ2-3; V: TRBV11-3; D: NA; DNA: TGTGCCAGCGAGGGGGCAGATACGCAGTATTTT; CDR3: CASEGADTQYF
size: once; J: TRBJ2-2; V: TRBV4-1; D: NA; DNA: TGCGCCAGCAGCCAAGGCCTAACAGGTCCCGGGGAGCTGTTTTTT; CDR3: CASSQGLTGPGELFF
size: few; J: TRBJ1-2; V: TRBV19; D: TRBD1; DNA: TGTGCCAGTAGTGGGGGACAGGTCTACGCCGAAGGGGATGGCTACACCTTC; CDR3: CASSGGQVYAEGDGYTF
size: NA; J: TRBJ2-7; V: TRBV4-1; D: TRBD1; DNA: TGCGCCAGCAGCCAAGAATCAGGGGGATCCTACGAGCAGTACTTC; CDR3: CASSQESGGSYEQYF
size: few; J: TRBJ1-5; V: TRBV7-8; D: NA; DNA: TGTGCCAGCAGCCCCAAGGGACAAGACAATCAGCCCCAGCATTTT; CDR3: CASSPKGQDNQPQHF
size: NA; J: TRBJ1-1; V: TRBV28; D: TRBD1; DNA: TGTGCCAGCAGTCTCACCGGGACAGGGTATGGAGGGGACACTGAAGCTTTCTTT; CDR3: CASSLTGTGYGGDTEAFF
size: few; J: TRBJ1-5; V: TRBV6-6; D: NA; DNA: TGTGCCAGCAGTTACGGGGTGTCGGGGAATCAGCCCCAGCATTTT; CDR3: CASSYGVSGNQPQHF
size: NA; J: TRBJ1-2; V: TRBV7-2; D: NA; DNA: TGTGCCAGCAGCTTGCGAAAGGGAGTTGATTATGGCTACACCTTC; CDR3: CASSLRKGVDYGYTF
size: NA; J: TRBJ1-4; V: TRBV29-1; D: NA; DNA: TGCAGCGGGGCAGCAGCAACTAATGAAAAACTGTTTTTT; CDR3: CSGAAATNEKLFF
size: NA; J: TRBJ1-2; V: TRBV28; D: TRBD1; DNA: TGTGCCAGCAGTTTATTTACAGGGGAGGAGTATGGCTACACCTTC; CDR3: CASSLFTGEEYGYTF
size: NA; J: TRBJ1-1; V: TRBV2; D: NA; DNA: TGTGCCAGCAGGTATGTGAACACTGAAGCTTTCTTT; CDR3: CASRYVNTEAFF
size: NA; J: TRBJ2-1; V: TRBV14; D: NA; DNA: TGTGCCAGCAGCCAATTTTTGGACAAGTTCTTC; CDR3: CASSQFLDKFF
size: NA; J: TRBJ2-1; V: TRBV7-6; D: TRBD2; DNA: TGTGCCAGCAGCTTATCGTCTGGCGGGAGCCACTACAATGAGCAGTTCTTC; CDR3: CASSLSSGGSHYNEQFF
size: once; J: TRBJ2-2; V: TRBV7-9; D: NA; DNA: TGTGCCAGCAGCTTGGTTTTAGGGGTTAACACCGGGGAGCTGTTTTTT; CDR3: CASSLVLGVNTGELFF
size: NA; J: TRBJ1-2; V: TRBV27; D: NA; DNA: TGTGCCAGCAGCCGGCCAGGGTCGGTTGGCTACACCTTC; CDR3: CASSRPGSVGYTF
size: NA; J: TRBJ1-5; V: TRBV7-9; D: NA; DNA: TGTGCCAGCAGCTTAGGGGGAGGCAATCAGCCCCAGCATTTT; CDR3: CASSLGGGNQPQHF
size: once; J: TRBJ2-5; V: TRBV29-1; D: NA; DNA: TGCAGCACACATACTAGATTGGAGACCCAGTACTTC; CDR3: CSTHTRLETQYF
size: NA; J: TRBJ2-2; V: TRBV2; D: TRBD2; DNA: TGTGCCAGCAGTGCTAGCGGGGTGTCCACCGGGGAGCTGTTTTTT; CDR3: CASSASGVSTGELFF
size: NA; J: TRBJ1-1; V: TRBV5-1; D: NA; DNA: TGCGCCAGCAGCTTGCTCAGAAGGAACACTGAAGCTTTCTTT; CDR3: CASSLLRRNTEAFF
size: NA; J: TRBJ2-7; V: TRBV28; D: NA; DNA: TGTGCCAGCAGTTTGGCGGGCAGCTACATTTCGGGGCAGTACTTC; CDR3: CASSLAGSYISGQYF
size: NA; J: TRBJ1-3; V: TRBV30; D: NA; DNA: TGTGCCTGGAGTGTACCCTACGGGAAACGAAACACCATATATTTT; CDR3: CAWSVPYGKRNTIYF
size: NA; J: TRBJ2-1; V: TRBV9; D: TRBD2; DNA: TGTGCCAGCAGCCCCCGGACTAGCGGGGACCTGGGGGAGCAGTTCTTC; CDR3: CASSPRTSGDLGEQFF
size: NA; J: TRBJ1-2; V: TRBV7-9; D: NA; DNA: TGTGCCAGCAGCCCACCGGGACACGGTCCTCATGGCTACACCTTC; CDR3: CASSPPGHGPHGYTF
size: NA; J: TRBJ1-2; V: TRBV6-1; D: NA; DNA: TGTGCCAGCAGTGCATACAGATCTGCAGCTAACTATGGCTACACCTTC; CDR3: CASSAYRSAANYGYTF
size: NA; J: TRBJ2-7; V: TRBV9; D: TRBD2; DNA: TGTGCCAGCAGCGAGACGACTAGCGGGGGGCCGACCGAGCAGTACTTC; CDR3: CASSETTSGGPTEQYF
size: NA; J: TRBJ2-1; V: TRBV9; D: NA; DNA: TGTGCCAGCAGCGTAGGCGGGATAGACAATGAGCAGTTCTTC; CDR3: CASSVGGIDNEQFF
size: few; J: TRBJ2-2; V: TRBV27; D: NA; DNA: TGTGCCAGCAGTTTTGGGAGTAGCCTGAACACCGGGGAGCTGTTTTTT; CDR3: CASSFGSSLNTGELFF
size: NA; J: TRBJ2-2; V: TRBV4-1; D: NA; DNA: TGCGCCAGCAGCCAAGTCGTTTCTATGAACACCGGGGAGCTGTTTTTT; CDR3: CASSQVVSMNTGELFF
size: NA; J: TRBJ2-5; V: TRBV6-1; D: NA; DNA: TGTGCCAGCATGGCCGGAGGGGCGTACCAAGAGACCCAGTACTTC; CDR3: CASMAGGAYQETQYF
size: NA; J: TRBJ2-1; V: TRBV10-2; D: NA; DNA: TGCGCCAGCAGTGACCTCGGAGGGACCAGTCCCGTCCATGAGCAGTTCTTC; CDR3: CASSDLGGTSPVHEQFF
size: NA; J: TRBJ2-2; V: TRBV11-2; D: TRBD2; DNA: TGTGCCAGCAGCCCGGGACGACTAGCGGGGGTGGGCGGGGAGCTGTTTTTT; CDR3: CASSPGRLAGVGGELFF
size: NA; J: TRBJ2-3; V: TRBV4-2; D: TRBD2; DNA: TGTGCCAGCAGCCAGAGGACTAGCGGTAATACGCAGTATTTT; CDR3: CASSQRTSGNTQYF
size: NA; J: TRBJ2-7; V: TRBV6-6; D: TRBD1; DNA: TGTGCCAGCAGCGACAGGGTATTCGACGAGCAGTACTTC; CDR3: CASSDRVFDEQYF
size: NA; J: TRBJ2-7; V: TRBV10-2; D: NA; DNA: TGCGCCAGCATCGGTCGGGAACCCTACGAGCAGTACTTC; CDR3: CASIGREPYEQYF
size: few; J: TRBJ1-2; V: TRBV19; D: TRBD1; DNA: TGTGCCAGTAGTATAGCAGGGGGCGATGGCTACACCTTC; CDR3: CASSIAGGDGYTF
size: NA; J: TRBJ2-7; V: TRBV6-5; D: NA; DNA: TGTGCCAGCAGTTACTCCTTGTTAGTTAACGAGCAGTACTTC; CDR3: CASSYSLLVNEQYF
size: few; J: TRBJ1-5; V: TRBV29-1; D: TRBD1; DNA: TGCAGCGTGAGGACAGGGAGCAATCAGCCCCAGCATTTT; CDR3: CSVRTGSNQPQHF
size: NA; J: TRBJ2-3; V: TRBV7-2; D: TRBD1; DNA: TGTGCCAGCAGCTTGGGACAGGTCACAGATACGCAGTATTTT; CDR3: CASSLGQVTDTQYF
size: NA; J: TRBJ2-5; V: TRBV29-1; D: TRBD1; DNA: TGCAGCGTTGAATTGACAGGGCGGACCCAGTACTTC; CDR3: CSVELTGRTQYF
size: NA; J: TRBJ2-1; V: TRBV6-6; D: TRBD1; DNA: TGTGCCAGCAGTTACTCGAGACAGGGCAACAATGAGCAGTTCTTC; CDR3: CASSYSRQGNNEQFF
size: NA; J: TRBJ1-5; V: TRBV27; D: NA; DNA: TGTGCCAGCAGTTTAGGAGCCCGGCAGCCCCAGCATTTT; CDR3: CASSLGARQPQHF
size: NA; J: TRBJ2-7; V: TRBV6-6; D: NA; DNA: TGTGCCAGCAGTTACGGTGCGGCGTACGAGCAGTACTTC; CDR3: CASSYGAAYEQYF
size: NA; J: TRBJ2-1; V: TRBV30; D: TRBD1; DNA: TGTGCCTGGAGTGTGGGACAGGGGATGGGGCAGTTCTTC; CDR3: CAWSVGQGMGQFF
size: NA; J: TRBJ2-1; V: TRBV7-8; D: TRBD2; DNA: TGTGCCAGCAGCTTAGTAGGGACTAGCTCCTACAATGAGCAGTTCTTC; CDR3: CASSLVGTSSYNEQFF
size: once; J: TRBJ1-2; V: TRBV4-3; D: TRBD1; DNA: TGCGCCAGCAGCCAAGACCTTAGACAGGGTATTAACTATGGCTACACCTTC; CDR3: CASSQDLRQGINYGYTF
size: NA; J: TRBJ2-7; V: TRBV11-2; D: NA; DNA: TGTGCCAGCAGCTTATACGGGGGCTCCTACGAGCAGTACTTC; CDR3: CASSLYGGSYEQYF
size: NA; J: TRBJ2-6; V: TRBV4-1; D: TRBD1; DNA: TGCGCCAGCAGCCAAGTTGACAGGGGAATCTCTGGGGCCAACGTCCTGACTTTC; CDR3: CASSQVDRGISGANVLTF
size: once; J: TRBJ1-4; V: TRBV2; D: NA; DNA: TGTGCCAGCAGTGAAAGCGGGGGCGCGGGTGAAAAACTGTTTTTT; CDR3: CASSESGGAGEKLFF
size: NA; J: TRBJ1-6; V: TRBV5-5; D: NA; DNA: TGTGCCAGCAGCCACGAACTTAATTCACCCCTCCACTTT; CDR3: CASSHELNSPLHF
size: NA; J: TRBJ2-7; V: TRBV7-9; D: NA; DNA: TGTGCCAGCAGCTCCCCGCTAGGGGACGAGCAGTACTTC; CDR3: CASSSPLGDEQYF
size: NA; J: TRBJ2-2; V: TRBV29-1; D: NA; DNA: TGCAGCGTTGGACGGGAAGCCGGGGAGCTGTTTTTT; CDR3: CSVGREAGELFF
size: NA; J: TRBJ2-3; V: TRBV7-9; D: NA; DNA: TGTGCATCCCGGGGGACGGCTAGCACAGATACGCAGTATTTT; CDR3: CASRGTASTDTQYF
size: NA; J: TRBJ1-4; V: TRBV7-9; D: NA; DNA: TGTGCCAGCAGCTTACCATCACTTAGGGGGAAACTGTTTTTT; CDR3: CASSLPSLRGKLFF
size: few; J: TRBJ1-1; V: TRBV30; D: NA; DNA: TGTGCCTGGACCAGACAGAGCACTGAAGCTTTCTTT; CDR3: CAWTRQSTEAFF
size: NA; J: TRBJ2-1; V: TRBV28; D: TRBD2; DNA: TGTGCCAGCAGTTTGTTTAGCGGGGGGAACAATGAGCAGTTCTTC; CDR3: CASSLFSGGNNEQFF
size: once; J: TRBJ2-1; V: TRBV11-3; D: TRBD2; DNA: TGTGCCAGCAGCTTAGAACTAGCGGGGGGTGAGCAGTTCTTC; CDR3: CASSLELAGGEQFF
size: NA; J: TRBJ1-6; V: TRBV28; D: NA; DNA: TGTGCCAGCAGTTCGCGGGGTTTTTCACCCCTCCACTTT; CDR3: CASSSRGFSPLHF
size: few; J: TRBJ1-2; V: TRBV29-1; D: TRBD1; DNA: TGCAGCGTTGCGAGGGGGCTCGGCTACACCTTC; CDR3: CSVARGLGYTF
size: NA; J: TRBJ1-1; V: TRBV4-1; D: TRBD1; DNA: TGCGCCAGCAGCCAAGATGGGACAGGGGGAACTGAAGCTTTCTTT; CDR3: CASSQDGTGGTEAFF